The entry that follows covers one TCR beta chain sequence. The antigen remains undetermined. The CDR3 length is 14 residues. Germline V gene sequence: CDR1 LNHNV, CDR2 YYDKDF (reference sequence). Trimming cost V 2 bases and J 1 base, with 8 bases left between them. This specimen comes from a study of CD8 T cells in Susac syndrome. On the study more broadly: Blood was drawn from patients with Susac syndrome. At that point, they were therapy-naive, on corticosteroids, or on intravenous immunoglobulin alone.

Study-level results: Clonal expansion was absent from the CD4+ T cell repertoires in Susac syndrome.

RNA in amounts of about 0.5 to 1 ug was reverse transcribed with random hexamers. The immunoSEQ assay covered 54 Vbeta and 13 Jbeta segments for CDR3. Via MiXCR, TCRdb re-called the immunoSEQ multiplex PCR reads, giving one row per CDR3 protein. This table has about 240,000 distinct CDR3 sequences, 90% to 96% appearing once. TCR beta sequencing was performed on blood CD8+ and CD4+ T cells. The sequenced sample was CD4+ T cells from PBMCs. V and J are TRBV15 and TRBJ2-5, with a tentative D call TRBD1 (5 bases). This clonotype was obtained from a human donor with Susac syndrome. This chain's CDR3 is CATSRKQGQETQYF. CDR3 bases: TGTGCCACCAGCAGAAAGCAGGGCCAAGAGACCCAGTACTTC.